These 31 T cell receptor beta chains came from one sample sequenced in a study of chemoradiotherapy in HPV16-positive cancers. Generated by immunoSEQ multiplex PCR, the TCRdb table keeps only in-frame clones and is missing some. The sample records 620 or so clones, roughly 78% being singletons. The starting material was tumor tissue, obtained from a patient who underwent chemoradiotherapy. Receptors originate from a human donor with HPV-associated anogenital cancer.

This clone was detected only once. The chain carries TRBV30 and TRBJ2-1, with TRBD2 matching over 7 bases. The CDR3 is made up of 13 amino acids. Germline CDR1 GTSNPN, CDR2 SVGIG (reference sequence). V shed 0 bases and J 9 bases; nucleotides not matched to a gene: 5. Written as DNA, the CDR3 is TGTGCCTGGAGTGTAGGTCTAGCGGCTGAGCAGTTCTTC. This codes for CAWSVGLAAEQFF.

This clone has a handful of counts. The rearrangement links TRBV7-6 to TRBJ2-2; the D call may be TRBD1 or TRBD2 (5 bases each). CDR3 length: 17 residues. Trimming cost V 1 base and J 7 bases, with 19 bases left between them. Per germline, CDR1 SGHVS and CDR2 FNYEAQ. The CDR3 DNA reads TGTGCCAGCAGCTTAGTGTCATACCTCCAGGGAGACGGGGAGCTGTTTTTT. Translation: CASSLVSYLQGDGELFF.

The V and J genes are TRBV7-8 and TRBJ2-7, with TRBD2 matching over 7 bases. V trimming: 5 bases; J trimming: 7 bases; junction bases outside the gene matches: 11. The CDR3 spans 14 residues. The germline V gene encodes CDR1 SGHVS and CDR2 FQNEAQ. DNA of the CDR3: TGTGCCAGCAGCGGGGGGGGAGGGGCAAGGGAGCAGTACTTC. This sequence encodes CASSGGGGAREQYF.

This clone is a singleton in its sample. The chain joins TRBV19 to TRBJ2-7, with D possibly called TRBD1 or TRBD2 (5 bases each). V was pared by 4 bases and J by 5 bases, with 12 bases between. Germline V gene lookup returns CDR1 LNHDA and CDR2 SQIVND (reference sequence). The length of the CDR3 is 13 residues. The CDR3 sequence is CASSRRDRDEQYF. DNA for the CDR3: TGTGCCAGTAGTAGAAGGGACCGGGACGAGCAGTACTTC. Full variable domain (outside the CDR3, taken from reference TRBV19 and TRBJ2-7): DGGITQSPKYLFRKEGQNVTLSCEQNLNHDAMYWYRQDPGQGLRLIYYSQIVNDFQKGDIAEGYSVSREKKESFPLTVTSAQKNPTAFYLCASSRRDRDEQYFGPGTRLTVT.

The gene calls are TRBV5-6 and TRBJ2-5, with D tentatively TRBD1 (5 bases). Germline CDR1 SGHDT, CDR2 YYEEEE. The V end was cut by 0 bases, the J end by 4 bases, with 16 bases between. The CDR3 is 16 residues long. The CDR3 reads CASSLGPLVQGETQYF. In nucleotides, the CDR3 is TGTGCCAGCAGCTTGGGTCCCCTCGTGCAGGGAGAGACCCAGTACTTC.

This rearrangement joins TRBV13 to TRBJ1-1, with a possible D match to TRBD1 (6 bases). Germline CDR1 reads PRHDT; CDR2 reads FYEKMQ (reference sequence). This CDR3 has 17 amino acids. Trimming removed 6 bases at V and 4 bases at J, with 24 bases between. The CDR3 coding sequence is TGTGCCAGCAGTCCGACAGGATCTCGTTCGCTGGGCACTGAAGCTTTCTTT. Protein: CASSPTGSRSLGTEAFF.

Concerning this clone: One end of the junction fails to match germline, which may point to a read error. The V and J genes are TRBV16 and TRBJ2-1; D is possibly TRBD1 (5 bases). CDR1 and CDR2 from the germline V gene are KGHSY and FQNENV. The CDR3 is made up of 11 amino acids. Here the CDR3 reads CASSPGPKLVF. The CDR3 region has the DNA TGTGCCAGCAGCCCAGGGCCGAAGCTGGTCTTC.

The rearrangement links TRBV7-9 to TRBJ2-7; possibly TRBD1 or TRBD2 for D (5 bases each). The CDR3 contains 14 residues. Trimming shortened V by 5 bases and J by 5 bases, and 16 bases separated the two germline ends. Germline-derived CDR1 and CDR2 are SEHNR and FQNEAQ (reference sequence). CDR3 coding DNA: TGTGCCAGCAGCCTGACTGAGTGGGACGACGAGCAGTACTTC. Its protein product is CASSLTEWDDEQYF.

J is TRBJ1-2 and V is TRBV6-5; D perhaps matches TRBD1 (5 bases). This CDR3 contains 15 residues. From germline, CDR1 is MNHEY and CDR2 SVGAGI. V was shortened by 9 bases and J by 3 bases, with 20 bases between the two germline ends. DNA of the CDR3: TGTGCCAGGGGATACGGGGGAACCGGGTACTATGGCTACACCTTC. Translating it yields CARGYGGTGYYGYTF.

This sequence joins TRBV5-8 and TRBJ1-1, with TRBD1 as a possible D gene (5 bases). The CDR3 runs to 11 residues. Germline values: CDR1 SGHTS, CDR2 YDEGEE. V was pared by 4 bases and J by 8 bases, with 9 bases between. CDR3 region: CASSIRVEAFF. CDR3 nucleotides: TGTGCCAGCAGCATCAGGGTAGAAGCTTTCTTT.

The V and J genes are TRBV29-1 and TRBJ1-4; perhaps TRBD1 as D (5 bases). Germline-derived CDR1 and CDR2 are SQVTM and ANQGSEA. Trimming pared 6 bases from V and 8 bases from J, leaving 13 bases between. This CDR3 contains 12 residues. The CDR3 bases are TGCAGCGTGGGGGACGATGGGGAAAAACTGTTTTTT. Its translation is CSVGDDGEKLFF.

This clone was counted once. V gene TRBV2 combines with J gene TRBJ1-2, with a weak D call TRBD1 (5 bases). Trimming took 3 bases from V and 5 from J, leaving 16 bases between them. Germline V gives CDR1 SNHLY, CDR2 FYNNEI. The CDR3 extends over 15 amino acids. CDR3 residues: CASSDQGRVRYGYTF. The CDR3 nucleotides are TGTGCCAGCAGTGATCAGGGAAGGGTCCGGTATGGCTACACCTTC.

The CDR3 here is CASSSPLGRGTEAFF. DNA for the CDR3: TGTGCCAGCAGTTCCCCCTTGGGGAGGGGCACTGAAGCTTTCTTT. This rearrangement joins TRBV28 to TRBJ1-1; a possible D gene is TRBD1 (5 bases). This CDR3 comprises 15 residues. V was cut by 4 bases and J by 4 bases, with 16 bases left in between. The germline gives CDR1 MDHEN, CDR2 SYDVKM.

The chain employs TRBV27 and TRBJ1-4, with D possibly being TRBD1 (5 bases). Germline assignment: CDR1 MNHEY and CDR2 SMNVEV (reference sequence). The germline V and J ends were trimmed by 4 bases and 5 bases, with 11 bases remaining between them. This CDR3 is built from 14 residues. CDR3 amino acids: CASSWGFRNEKLFF. The CDR3 region has the DNA TGTGCCAGCAGTTGGGGGTTTCGCAATGAAAAACTGTTTTTT.

A few counts support this clone. The chain couples TRBV6-5 to TRBJ1-1; 7 bases match TRBD1. V trimming: 3 bases; J trimming: 9 bases; junction bases outside the gene matches: 7. CDR1 is MNHEY and CDR2 is SVGAGI in the germline V gene. The length of the CDR3 is 13 residues. The CDR3 DNA reads TGTGCCAGCAGTTATCCCGGGACAGCTAAAGCTTTCTTT. The encoded protein is CASSYPGTAKAFF.

The chain has TRBV7-2 and TRBJ1-1; weak D call: TRBD1 (6 bases). The CDR3 spans 13 residues. Germline loops: CDR1 SGHTA, CDR2 FQGNSA. Trimming left V 9 bases short and J 0 bases short, with 11 bases between. The CDR3 protein is CARDRSMNTEAFF. In DNA form, the CDR3 reads TGTGCCAGGGACAGATCCATGAACACTGAAGCTTTCTTT.

CDR3 nucleotides: TGTGCCAGCAGTGTTCATCGGGGGGAGGGTACTGAGCAGTTCTTC. Its protein product is CASSVHRGEGTEQFF. The chain uses TRBV6-4 and TRBJ2-1, with 7 positions matching TRBD2. Germline lookup yields CDR1 MRHNA and CDR2 SNTAGT. With 4 bases clipped from V and 9 bases from J, the junction kept 12 bases outside the gene matches. This CDR3 has 15 amino acids.

This clone counts as large. The V and J genes are TRBV9 and TRBJ2-6; D remains unclear. Germline assignment: CDR1 SGDLS and CDR2 YYNGEE. V lost 4 bases, J lost 0 bases, and 2 bases lay in between. The CDR3 runs to 13 residues. CDR3 nucleotide sequence: TGTGCCAGCAGCCCCTCTGGGGCCAACGTCCTGACTTTC. Translated, it gives CASSPSGANVLTF. The full variable domain, rest sourced from reference TRBV9 and TRBJ2-6, is DSGVTQTPKHLITATGQRVTLRCSPRSGDLSVYWYQQSLDQGLQFLIQYYNGEERAKGNILERFSAQQFPDLHSELNLSSLELGDSALYFCASSPSGANVLTFGAGSRLTVL.

V and J are TRBV21-1 and TRBJ1-2. TRBV21-1 is marked as a pseudogene. The length of the CDR3 is 16 residues. The CDR3 bases are TGTGCCAGCAGCAAAGTGATACTTTTGCGATTCTATGGCTACACCTTC. It encodes CASSKVILLRFYGYTF.

Concerning this clone itself: Additional DNA sequences in this sample encode the identical CDR3. The gene calls are TRBV2 and TRBJ2-5; tentative D call: TRBD2 (5 bases). Germline V gene lookup returns CDR1 SNHLY and CDR2 FYNNEI. V dropped 5 bases and J dropped 8 bases, with 9 bases sitting between them. The CDR3 has 11 residues. The CDR3 bases are TGTGCCAGCAGTTACCGGGAAACCCAGTACTTC. This sequence encodes CASSYRETQYF.

The chain links TRBV5-1 to TRBJ1-5; D not resolved. Trimming shortened V by 0 bases and J by 3 bases, and 10 bases separated the two germline ends. Per the germline V gene, CDR1 is SGHRS and CDR2 is YFSETQ. The CDR3 extends over 15 amino acids. The CDR3 here is CASSLVAAANQPQHF. Written as DNA, the CDR3 is TGCGCCAGCAGCTTGGTGGCGGCAGCCAATCAGCCCCAGCATTTT. Looking up the rest from reference TRBV5-1 and TRBJ1-5 gives the full variable domain: KAGVTQTPRYLIKTRGQQVTLSCSPISGHRSVSWYQQTPGQGLQFLFEYFSETQRNKGNFPGRFSGRQFSNSRSEMNVSTLELGDSALYLCASSLVAAANQPQHFGDGTRLSIL.

A single count supports this clone. The J gene is TRBJ2-5, the V gene TRBV6-5; 7 bases fit TRBD2. V lost 0 bases, J lost 5 bases, and 0 bases stayed unmatched. The germline gives CDR1 MNHEY, CDR2 SVGAGI. CDR3 length equals 13 residues. The CDR3 DNA reads as TGTGCCAGCAGTTACTCGGGGGGGGAGACCCAGTACTTC. Translating it yields CASSYSGGETQYF.

This clone was seen only a few times. The rearrangement joins TRBV9 to TRBJ2-3; D ambiguous. The V end lost 1 base, the J end lost 3 bases, and 12 bases lay between the germline ends. Germline CDR1 is SGDLS and CDR2 is YYNGEE. CDR3 length equals 15 residues. This CDR3 reads CASSVFGKGTDTQYF. DNA of the CDR3: TGTGCCAGCAGCGTATTTGGAAAAGGGACAGATACGCAGTATTTT.

J is TRBJ2-3 and V is TRBV27, with 7 bases identical to TRBD1. The CDR3 sequence is 17 residues long. V lost 3 bases and J lost 2; bases outside the gene matches: 11. The germline CDR1 and CDR2 sequences are MNHEY and SMNVEV (reference sequence). In nucleotides, the CDR3 is TGTGCCAGCAGTTTTGGTGGGGACAGTAAAGTCACAGATACGCAGTATTTT. It translates to CASSFGGDSKVTDTQYF.

The rearrangement links TRBV5-6 to TRBJ1-1; maybe TRBD1 (5 bases). The CDR3 length is 14 residues. V was cut by 1 base and J by 7 bases, with 14 bases left in between. CDR1 is SGHDT and CDR2 is YYEEEE in the germline V gene. This CDR3 reads CASSLWGERDEAFF. CDR3 DNA sequence: TGTGCCAGCAGCTTGTGGGGGGAAAGGGATGAAGCTTTCTTT.

This clone was recorded only once. The chain employs TRBV14 and TRBJ2-3, with 9 bases matching TRBD1. J lost 1 base, V lost 4 bases, and 3 bases had no gene match. This CDR3 has 15 amino acids. Per the germline V gene, CDR1 is SGHDN and CDR2 is FVKESK. CDR3 DNA sequence: TGTGCCAGCAGCCTCCGGACAGGGGGCACAGATACGCAGTATTTT. As protein: CASSLRTGGTDTQYF.

This clone was picked up one time. This rearrangement joins TRBV30 to TRBJ1-6; D remains ambiguous. This CDR3 has 17 amino acids. V lost 2 bases to trimming and J lost 0 bases, with 14 bases between them. The germline V gene encodes CDR1 GTSNPN and CDR2 SVGIG (reference sequence). CDR3 sequence reads: CAWSFEGRSSYNSPLHF. CDR3 nucleotides: TGTGCCTGGAGTTTCGAAGGTCGGAGCTCCTATAATTCACCCCTCCACTTT. The whole variable domain, filled in from reference TRBV30 and TRBJ1-6, reads SQTIHQWPATLVQPVGSPLSLECTVEGTSNPNLYWYRQAAGRGLQLLFYSVGIGQISSEVPQNLSASRPQDRQFILSSKKLLLSDSGFYLCAWSFEGRSSYNSPLHFGNGTRLTVT.

The chain combines TRBV10-3 with TRBJ2-3; 9 bases align to TRBD2. The CDR3 covers 21 residues. The junction had 20 bases not matched to a gene; V was cut back by 3 bases and J by 1 base. Germline V CDR1 and CDR2: ENHRY, SYGVKD. CDR3 region: CAISDLVGREGLSSGTDTQYF. The CDR3 nucleotides read TGTGCCATCAGTGACCTAGTTGGGCGGGAGGGCCTTTCATCCGGCACAGATACGCAGTATTTT.

The CDR3 sequence is CASSESKGGGAEAFF. The CDR3 region has the DNA TGCGCCAGCAGTGAGTCGAAGGGGGGAGGGGCTGAAGCTTTCTTT. The V and J genes are TRBV10-2 and TRBJ1-1, with D possibly being TRBD1 (6 bases). V lost 0 bases and J lost 6, with 14 bases in between. The CDR3 contains 15 residues. The germline CDR1 and CDR2 sequences are WSHSY and SAAADI.

This clone has a handful of counts. The V call is TRBV30, the J call TRBJ1-3; TRBD1 might be the D (5 bases). The CDR3 has 17 amino acids. The germline V and J ends were trimmed by 2 bases and 0 bases, with 17 bases remaining between them. The germline V gene encodes CDR1 GTSNPN and CDR2 SVGIG (reference sequence). CDR3 DNA sequence: TGTGCCTGGAGTCCTGGACACGCTTTCCTCTCTGGAAACACCATATATTTT. Protein sequence: CAWSPGHAFLSGNTIYF. Using reference TRBV30 and TRBJ1-3 for the parts outside the CDR3, the full variable domain is SQTIHQWPATLVQPVGSPLSLECTVEGTSNPNLYWYRQAAGRGLQLLFYSVGIGQISSEVPQNLSASRPQDRQFILSSKKLLLSDSGFYLCAWSPGHAFLSGNTIYFGEGSWLTVV.

This sequence joins TRBV15 and TRBJ2-7; D is unresolved. The CDR3 extends over 11 amino acids. CDR1 and CDR2 from the germline V gene are LNHNV and YYDKDF (reference sequence). Trimming pared 5 bases from V and 2 bases from J, leaving 4 bases between. CDR3 protein: CATSLAYEQYF. CDR3 DNA sequence: TGTGCCACCAGCCTAGCCTACGAGCAGTACTTC.